The 16 T cell receptor beta chains listed next were all sequenced from one sample in a study of T cells in localized non-small cell lung cancer. Clones were sequenced by immunoSEQ multiplex PCR, and TCRdb holds only the in-frame ones, with some missing. The profile covers 45,000 or so clones, with around 81% appearing a single time and roughly 17% taken by the ten largest. The specimen comprised peripheral blood mononuclear cells, sampled before any cancer treatment. The receptors derive from a man aged 40 to 69 with stage III lung adenocarcinoma.

The chain carries TRBV5-4 and TRBJ1-2, with 10 bases matching TRBD1. Germline CDR1 reads SGHNT; CDR2 reads YYREEE (reference sequence). The CDR3 sequence is 14 residues long. V was pared by 3 bases and J by 6 bases, with 5 bases of the junction left unmatched. The CDR3: CASSSPTGGDGYTF. DNA of the CDR3: TGTGCCAGCAGCTCTCCGACAGGGGGCGATGGCTACACCTTC.

V usage is TRBV6-5 and J usage is TRBJ2-7; 10 bases map to TRBD1. Germline assignment: CDR1 MNHEY and CDR2 SVGAGI. V trimming: 6 bases; J trimming: 2 bases; junction bases outside the gene matches: 7. This CDR3 contains 15 residues. In nucleotides, the CDR3 is TGTGCCAGCAGATTTCGGGACAGGGGAACCTACGAGCAGTACTTC. It is translated as CASRFRDRGTYEQYF.

The V gene is TRBV6-6, the J gene TRBJ2-7, with D unresolved. The CDR3 totals 15 residues. CDR1 and CDR2 (germline): MNHNY, SVGAGI (reference sequence). The V gene lost 1 base and the J gene lost 5 bases, with 15 bases spanning the gap. The CDR3 region is CASSYLLETPHEQYF. Here the CDR3 DNA reads TGTGCCAGCAGTTACTTGCTGGAAACCCCCCACGAGCAGTACTTC.

The CDR3 coding sequence is TGTGCCAGCAGCCGACAGGGGAGGGAGACCCAGTACTTC. Its translation: CASSRQGRETQYF. The J gene is TRBJ2-5, the V gene TRBV6-5; 8 bases line up with TRBD1. Per the germline V gene, CDR1 is MNHEY and CDR2 is SVGAGI. The CDR3 is made up of 13 amino acids. With 6 bases clipped from V and 5 bases from J, the junction kept 5 bases outside the gene matches.

V is TRBV15 and J is TRBJ2-6; D ambiguous. From germline, CDR1 is LNHNV and CDR2 YYDKDF (reference sequence). Trimming took off 5 bases at V and 2 bases at J, with 10 bases between the two ends. The CDR3 is 15 residues long. The CDR3 DNA is TGTGCCACCAGCCGCAGGACGGCTGGGGCCAACGTCCTGACTTTC. It codes for CATSRRTAGANVLTF.

The chain employs TRBV7-6 and TRBJ2-3, with no clear D. CDR3 length equals 15 residues. The V gene lost 0 bases and the J gene lost 2 bases, with 9 bases spanning the gap. Looked up from germline, CDR1 is SGHVS and CDR2 is FNYEAQ. CDR3 region: CASSLATGYTDTQYF. In nucleotides, the CDR3 is TGTGCCAGCAGCTTAGCAACCGGGTACACAGATACGCAGTATTTT.

The chain joins TRBV30 to TRBJ1-6, with D possibly matching TRBD1 (6 bases). The CDR3 is 14 amino acids. CDR1 and CDR2 (germline): GTSNPN, SVGIG (reference sequence). V was clipped by 8 bases and J by 7 bases, with 18 bases between them. CDR3 loop: CAGSGGPWNSPLHF. The CDR3 DNA reads TGTGCCGGGTCTGGGGGCCCCTGGAATTCACCCCTCCACTTT.

As DNA, the CDR3 is TGTGCCAGCGCTAAAGCGGGGGAGGAGACCCAGTACTTC. It is translated as CASAKAGEETQYF. This rearrangement joins TRBV27 to TRBJ2-5; 8 nucleotides agree with TRBD2. J lost 5 bases, V lost 8 bases, and 7 bases had no gene match. The CDR3 length is 13 residues. Germline assignment: CDR1 MNHEY and CDR2 SMNVEV (reference sequence).

This clone was seen ten or more times. The chain couples TRBV7-2 to TRBJ1-3; possibly TRBD1 for D (6 bases). The CDR3 spans 14 residues. V was trimmed by 6 bases and J by 6 bases, leaving 15 bases between them. In germline, CDR1 is SGHTA, CDR2 FQGNSA. CDR3 residues: CASSYQGLENTIYF. The DNA for the CDR3 is TGTGCCAGCAGTTACCAGGGGTTAGAAAACACCATATATTTT. The whole variable domain, filled in from reference TRBV7-2 and TRBJ1-3, reads GAGVSQSPSNKVTEKGKDVELRCDPISGHTALYWYRQSLGQGLEFLIYFQGNSAPDKSGLPSDRFSAERTGGSVSTLTIQRTQQEDSAVYLCASSYQGLENTIYFGEGSWLTVV.

V gene TRBV6-5 combines with J gene TRBJ1-1; D is unresolved. The CDR3 has 15 amino acids. The V end was cut by 6 bases, the J end by 1 base, with 15 bases between. CDR1 and CDR2 from the germline V gene are MNHEY and SVGAGI. The CDR3 region has the DNA TGTGCCAGCAGACGCCCTACTTGGGGGAACACTGAAGCTTTCTTT. Its protein is CASRRPTWGNTEAFF.

This chain links TRBV12-5 with TRBJ2-5, with D perhaps matching TRBD1 (6 bases). With 6 bases removed from V and 5 bases from J, the gap between germline ends came to 19 bases. This CDR3 has 15 amino acids. Germline CDR1 reads LGHNT; CDR2 reads FRNRAP. Here the CDR3 DNA reads TGTGCTAGTGGGACGAATAAACAGGGTCGGGAGACCCAGTACTTC. Protein: CASGTNKQGRETQYF.

The gene calls are TRBV2 and TRBJ1-5; D gene uncertain. CDR1 SNHLY and CDR2 FYNNEI come from the germline V gene. The V end was cut by 0 bases, the J end by 6 bases, with 12 bases between. The length of the CDR3 is 15 residues. CDR3 nucleotides: TGTGCCAGCAGTGAAGCGACGGCAGCGGGTCAGCCCCAGCATTTT. This translates into CASSEATAAGQPQHF.

In this sample, this clone turned up a few times. The DNA of the CDR3 is TGTGCCAGCAGCGGCCGGACTAGCGGGGGCACAGATACGCAGTATTTT. Protein product: CASSGRTSGGTDTQYF. The chain has TRBV5-6 and TRBJ2-3; the match to TRBD2 covers 12 bases. CDR1 and CDR2 from the germline V gene are SGHDT and YYEEEE. The CDR3 consists of 16 residues. The J segment lost 1 base and the V segment lost 4 bases, leaving 4 bases of the junction unmatched.

This clone was detected only a few times. The chain joins TRBV9 to TRBJ2-5; 10 bases are a match to TRBD2. V lost 4 bases, J lost 4 bases, and 1 base stayed unmatched. Germline lookup yields CDR1 SGDLS and CDR2 YYNGEE. The CDR3 spans 13 residues. The CDR3 sequence: CASSLAGAETQYF. The CDR3 DNA reads TGTGCCAGCAGCCTAGCGGGGGCAGAGACCCAGTACTTC.

With regard to this clone: The junction does not match germline at one end; this may be a read error. CDR3 residues: CASSDRSLTDMQYF. The CDR3 region has the DNA TGTGCCAGCAGTGACAGGTCGCTCACAGATATGCAGTATTTT. V usage is TRBV27 and J usage is TRBJ2-3; D might be TRBD1 (6 bases). The germline V gene encodes CDR1 MNHEY and CDR2 SMNVEV (reference sequence). This CDR3 has 14 residues.

V and J are TRBV18 and TRBJ2-5, with D hard to call. CDR1 KGHSH and CDR2 LQKENI come from the germline V gene. Trimming removed 3 bases at V and 5 bases at J, with 19 bases between. There are 16 residues in the CDR3. CDR3 sequence (DNA): TGTGCCAGCTCACCCGAGAAGGCGCTGGGTAGGGAGACCCAGTACTTC. Amino acids: CASSPEKALGRETQYF.